One sample yielded the 9 T cell receptor beta chains listed below, sequenced in a study of shared clonotypes between healthy human individuals. The repertoire was sequenced with immunoSEQ multiplex PCR; TCRdb's copy has only in-frame clones and lacks some. Among over a million clones, around three quarters were seen once, and the ten largest hold 0.55% to 0.7%. Sequenced input: memory CD4+ T cells from PBMCs. As to subset: CD45RA-negative fraction. These receptors all come from a man in his late teens or twenties in good health. Some clones in this sample may be carry-over from other donors' samples.

The J gene is TRBJ2-7, the V gene TRBV5-1; 7 bases align to TRBD2. The ends lost 3 bases at V and 0 bases at J; junction bases unmatched: 3. Per the germline V gene, CDR1 is SGHRS and CDR2 is YFSETQ. The CDR3 length is 14 residues. CDR3: CASSSLAGSYEQYF. The CDR3 DNA is TGCGCCAGCAGCTCGTTAGCGGGCTCCTACGAGCAGTACTTC.

The V and J genes are TRBV28 and TRBJ2-1, with D uncertain. The V gene lost 3 bases and the J gene lost 9 bases, with 9 bases spanning the gap. Germline V gene lookup returns CDR1 MDHEN and CDR2 SYDVKM. The CDR3 consists of 12 residues. Here the CDR3 DNA reads TGTGCCAGCAGTTTTTCTTCGGGTGAGCAGTTCTTC. Translating it yields CASSFSSGEQFF.

This clone was recorded a few times. The rearrangement joins TRBV7-2 to TRBJ2-3; the D is unclear. This CDR3 has 11 amino acids. V lost 5 bases, J lost 5 bases, and 5 bases lay in between. CDR1 is SGHTA and CDR2 is FQGNSA in the germline V gene. CDR3 bases: TGTGCCAGCAGCGTACAAGATACGCAGTATTTT. It yields the protein CASSVQDTQYF.

In its sample, this clone was seen once. The chain recombines TRBV30 with TRBJ1-1, with 9 bases lining up with TRBD1. CDR3 length: 14 residues. Germline V lookup: CDR1 GTSNPN, CDR2 SVGIG (reference sequence). Trimming took 6 bases from V and 0 from J; bases not matched to a gene: 5. In DNA form, the CDR3 reads TGTGCCTGCGACAGGGGGTGGATGAACACTGAAGCTTTCTTT. Amino acids: CACDRGWMNTEAFF.

The chain combines TRBV6-6 with TRBJ2-1, with 13 bases lining up with TRBD2. J lost 6 bases, V lost 5 bases, and 4 bases had no gene match. The V gene's germline CDR1 is MNHNY and CDR2 SVGAGI (reference sequence). The CDR3 runs to 15 residues. CDR3 loop: CASSTSGRAFNEQFF. In DNA, the CDR3 is TGTGCCAGCAGTACTAGCGGGAGGGCCTTCAATGAGCAGTTCTTC.

The rearrangement joins TRBV4-2 to TRBJ1-2; the D is unclear. Germline V gives CDR1 LGHNA, CDR2 YNFKEQ. Trimming shortened V by 1 base and J by 5 bases, and 11 bases separated the two germline ends. The CDR3 covers 14 residues. The CDR3 DNA sequence: TGTGCCAGCAGCCAAGCGGCAGGAGGGTATGGCTACACCTTC. The encoded protein is CASSQAAGGYGYTF.

This clone was observed a handful of times. J is TRBJ1-1 and V is TRBV2, with 8 bases that match TRBD1. The V gene end was trimmed by 8 bases and the J gene end by 5 bases; junction bases not matched to a gene: 7. This CDR3 spans 13 amino acids. From germline, CDR1 is SNHLY and CDR2 FYNNEI. CDR3 loop: CASGWTGTTEAFF. As DNA, the CDR3 is TGTGCCAGCGGCTGGACAGGGACTACTGAAGCTTTCTTT.

The chain employs TRBV9 and TRBJ1-1, with 11 bases lining up with TRBD1. The J segment lost 7 bases and the V segment lost 0 bases, leaving 5 bases of the junction unmatched. The CDR3 is 15 amino acids. Germline V lookup: CDR1 SGDLS, CDR2 YYNGEE. CDR3 bases: TGTGCCAGCAGCGTAGGGTGGGACAGGGGGGATGAAGCTTTCTTT. Protein sequence: CASSVGWDRGDEAFF.

The CDR3 is CATRSEGQNTGELFF. The CDR3 region has the DNA TGCGCCACCCGTTCGGAAGGGCAAAACACCGGGGAGCTGTTTTTT. The chain combines TRBV5-1 with TRBJ2-2, with no clear D. With 9 bases removed from V and 2 bases from J, the gap between germline ends came to 17 bases. This CDR3 contains 15 residues. Germline CDR1 is SGHRS and CDR2 is YFSETQ. The variable domain in full, completed from reference TRBV5-1 and TRBJ2-2, reads KAGVTQTPRYLIKTRGQQVTLSCSPISGHRSVSWYQQTPGQGLQFLFEYFSETQRNKGNFPGRFSGRQFSNSRSEMNVSTLELGDSALYLCATRSEGQNTGELFFGEGSRLTVL.